This T cell receptor beta chain was found in a study of CD8+CD57+ T cells in acquired aplastic anemia. Study context: Read counts for CD4+ cells (from healthy donors) averaged about 10.8 million.

Genomic DNA templated the TCR beta VDJ and CDR3 profiling. MiXCR was run by TCRdb on the reads, yielding one entry per CDR3 protein. The data contain about 170,000 distinct CDR3 sequences, around 60% of them seen just once; the ten biggest clones take up 45% to 50%. As to this clonotype: Its antigen is currently unknown.

V was trimmed by 3 bases and J by 5 bases, leaving 13 bases between them. The germline V gene encodes CDR1 SQVTM and CDR2 ANQGSEA. The CDR3 totals 13 residues. Study observations and caveats: Patients had twenty-nine CD8+ CDR3 sequences in common with controls (the shared set).

The source of this sequence is a human donor in good health. Specimen: sorted CD4+, CD8+, or CD8+CD57+ T cells (not recorded which) from PBMCs. J is TRBJ2-5 and V is TRBV29-1; the D is unclear. Written as DNA, the CDR3 is TGCAGCGTTGATGCGACATGGTTCGAGACCCAGTACTTC. This codes for CSVDATWFETQYF.